This T cell receptor beta chain derives from a study of molecular identifiers for immune sequencing clone quantification. This CDR3 contains 15 residues. To note about this clonotype: Its antigen is as yet unknown.

Overall study findings and caveats: With a barcode shared among identical TCR molecules, highly expanded clone sizes could be underestimated.

TCRdb used MiXCR to reprocess the PCR reads, holding one entry per CDR3 protein. This repertoire shows over 85,000 distinct CDR3 sequences, 21% found once; its top ten account for about 0.95%. The chain couples TRBV21-1 to TRBJ2-7; no check of the table's D call, TRBD1, against the DNA was made. TRBV21-1 is tagged as a pseudogene. The source is a human donor in good health. Some libraries in this study had Jurkat cell RNA spiked in. The specimen was naive CD8+ T cells from blood, with Jurkat cell RNA spiked in. Subset reported: FACS-sorted CD8+CD4-CCR7+CD45RA+ naive T cells. In DNA form, the CDR3 reads TGTGCCAGCAGCAAAGCATGCCAGGGCGCAAACGAGCAGTACTTC. Residues: CASSKACQGANEQYF.